This entry is about one TCR beta chain. This CDR3 contains 15 residues. Germline V lookup: CDR1 ENHRY, CDR2 SYGVKD. Trimming at V came to 5 bases and at J to 2 bases, leaving 6 bases not matched to a gene. The source of the sample is a study of shared clonotypes between healthy human individuals. Looking at the study overall: Each donor's CD8 memory used one plate, CD8 naive two, each CD4 subset three.

The assay was run at deep level. Template for every sorted-subset replicate PCR totaled roughly 210 ng DNA, tens of thousands of T cell genomes. The method was immunoSEQ multiplex PCR; TCRdb's version includes in-frame clones alone and lacks a portion of them. The table includes approximately 2,000,000 clones, about 94% detected once. CD45RO-negative, CCR7-positively selected cells formed the naive CD8 fraction, excluding terminally differentiated effector memory CD45RA+ cells. Sequenced: naive CD8+ T cells from PBMCs. This clonotype originated in a man aged 18 to 30 in good health. Some clones in this sample may be carry-over from other donors' samples. V and J are TRBV10-3 and TRBJ2-1, with 7 nucleotides matching TRBD2. Here the CDR3 reads CAISPSGNPYNEQFF. The CDR3 nucleotides are TGTGCCATCAGTCCTAGCGGCAATCCCTACAATGAGCAGTTCTTC.